The rows below give T cell receptor beta chains drawn from one sample of a study of T-cell memory formation after mild COVID-19. Using its own MiXCR run on the 5' RACE reads, TCRdb lists one record per CDR3 protein. The table includes 400,000 to 500,000 distinct CDR3 sequences, 15% to 20% detected once. Sequencing input: PBMCs or a T cell subset sorted from them (not recorded which). The receptors come from an adult woman who had mild COVID-19 (a few samples of this study predate the infection). Cell type and time point are not known. Both conserved end residues are part of each CDR3. Each record gives: V gene, clone size, D gene, J gene, CDR3 protein, CDR3 DNA. The D gene is left open where the match is weak. Expanded clones are given a class, and other clones once, few, many or no size at all.

V gene: TRBV20-1; clone size: -; D gene: -; J gene: TRBJ2-7; CDR3 protein: CSARRQGSPYEQYF; CDR3 DNA: TGCAGTGCTAGGCGGCAGGGATCCCCCTACGAGCAGTACTTC
V gene: TRBV5-1; clone size: -; D gene: -; J gene: TRBJ2-5; CDR3 protein: CASSAAGDIQYF; CDR3 DNA: TGCGCCAGCAGCGCGGCGGGGGACATCCAGTACTTC
V gene: TRBV9; clone size: -; D gene: TRBD2; J gene: TRBJ2-3; CDR3 protein: CASSASGTSGGLTDTQYF; CDR3 DNA: TGTGCCAGCAGCGCATCCGGGACTAGCGGGGGGTTGACAGATACGCAGTATTTT
V gene: TRBV19; clone size: few; D gene: -; J gene: TRBJ1-5; CDR3 protein: CASSIVVNQPQHF; CDR3 DNA: TGTGCCAGTAGTATAGTGGTCAATCAGCCCCAGCATTTT
V gene: TRBV6-1; clone size: few; D gene: -; J gene: TRBJ2-7; CDR3 protein: CASSHRAEWAYEQYF; CDR3 DNA: TGTGCCAGCAGCCATCGGGCGGAATGGGCCTACGAGCAGTACTTC
V gene: TRBV5-1; clone size: few; D gene: -; J gene: TRBJ2-7; CDR3 protein: CASSPGGRQGPYEQYF; CDR3 DNA: TGCGCCAGCAGCCCCGGGGGGCGACAGGGCCCCTACGAGCAGTACTTC
V gene: TRBV2; clone size: -; D gene: -; J gene: TRBJ1-1; CDR3 protein: CASSEARRGGGTEAFF; CDR3 DNA: TGTGCCAGCAGTGAAGCGCGCCGAGGGGGAGGCACTGAAGCTTTCTTT
V gene: TRBV20-1; clone size: few; D gene: -; J gene: TRBJ1-1; CDR3 protein: CSAYRVAEAFF; CDR3 DNA: TGCAGTGCTTACAGGGTCGCTGAAGCTTTCTTT
V gene: TRBV12-3/TRBV12-4; clone size: -; D gene: -; J gene: TRBJ2-7; CDR3 protein: CASSLAGYYEQYF; CDR3 DNA: TGTGCCAGCAGTTTAGCAGGGTACTACGAGCAGTACTTC
V gene: TRBV20-1; clone size: few; D gene: -; J gene: TRBJ2-1; CDR3 protein: CSARSPKGDEQFF; CDR3 DNA: TGCAGTGCTAGGTCCCCAAAGGGCGATGAGCAGTTCTTC
V gene: TRBV27; clone size: -; D gene: TRBD2; J gene: TRBJ2-7; CDR3 protein: CASSLGLAGMSSYEQYF; CDR3 DNA: TGTGCCAGCAGTCTTGGACTAGCGGGCATGAGCTCCTACGAGCAGTACTTC
V gene: TRBV5-1; clone size: few; D gene: -; J gene: TRBJ1-1; CDR3 protein: CASSTNSGTFQRTNTEAFF; CDR3 DNA: TGCGCCAGCAGCACTAATTCGGGCACCTTTCAGAGGACGAACACTGAAGCTTTCTTT
V gene: TRBV7-2; clone size: -; D gene: -; J gene: TRBJ2-1; CDR3 protein: CASSAQPLLPSYNEQFF; CDR3 DNA: TGTGCCAGCAGCGCCCAACCGCTTCTCCCCTCCTACAATGAGCAGTTCTTC
V gene: TRBV3-1; clone size: -; D gene: -; J gene: TRBJ2-7; CDR3 protein: CASSQVETYEQYF; CDR3 DNA: TGTGCCAGCAGCCAAGTTGAGACCTACGAGCAGTACTTC
V gene: TRBV12-3/TRBV12-4; clone size: few; D gene: -; J gene: TRBJ1-4; CDR3 protein: CASTFQGAEKLFF; CDR3 DNA: TGTGCCAGCACTTTCCAGGGCGCTGAAAAACTGTTTTTT
V gene: TRBV6-1; clone size: -; D gene: TRBD2; J gene: TRBJ2-2; CDR3 protein: CASSPSGGTGELFF; CDR3 DNA: TGTGCCAGCAGCCCTAGCGGGGGAACCGGGGAGCTGTTTTTT
V gene: TRBV9; clone size: few; D gene: -; J gene: TRBJ1-6; CDR3 protein: CASSVGQQGHRSPLHF; CDR3 DNA: TGTGCCAGCAGCGTTGGCCAACAGGGTCATCGTTCACCCCTCCACTTT
V gene: TRBV7-2; clone size: -; D gene: TRBD1; J gene: TRBJ1-2; CDR3 protein: CASSIRTGEGYTF; CDR3 DNA: TGTGCCAGCAGCATAAGGACAGGGGAGGGCTACACCTTC
V gene: TRBV24-1; clone size: few; D gene: TRBD1; J gene: TRBJ1-1; CDR3 protein: CATSTGSEAFF; CDR3 DNA: TGTGCCACATCGACAGGGTCTGAAGCTTTCTTT
V gene: TRBV30; clone size: few; D gene: -; J gene: TRBJ2-5; CDR3 protein: CAWSPLAIGKTQYF; CDR3 DNA: TGTGCCTGGAGTCCACTAGCCATAGGGAAGACCCAGTACTTC
V gene: TRBV7-9; clone size: -; D gene: -; J gene: TRBJ2-7; CDR3 protein: CASSGGVQGGGPPQYF; CDR3 DNA: TGTGCCAGCAGCGGAGGGGTCCAGGGTGGGGGACCACCCCAGTACTTC
V gene: TRBV6-5; clone size: few; D gene: -; J gene: TRBJ2-1; CDR3 protein: CASSYSGPVWFF; CDR3 DNA: TGTGCCAGCAGTTACTCTGGCCCGGTTTGGTTCTTC
V gene: TRBV12-3/TRBV12-4; clone size: -; D gene: TRBD1; J gene: TRBJ2-1; CDR3 protein: CASSLYDRDEQFF; CDR3 DNA: TGTGCCAGCAGTCTCTACGACAGGGATGAGCAGTTCTTC
V gene: TRBV2; clone size: few; D gene: -; J gene: TRBJ2-1; CDR3 protein: CASRDGEPSYNEQFF; CDR3 DNA: TGTGCCAGCAGAGACGGGGAACCCTCCTACAATGAGCAGTTCTTC
V gene: TRBV11-2; clone size: -; D gene: -; J gene: TRBJ1-1; CDR3 protein: CASSLGPDRHTEAFF; CDR3 DNA: TGTGCCAGCAGCTTAGGCCCCGACAGACACACTGAAGCTTTCTTT
V gene: TRBV7-9; clone size: few; D gene: TRBD2; J gene: TRBJ2-7; CDR3 protein: CASSLAVAGVLEQYF; CDR3 DNA: TGTGCCAGCAGCTTAGCGGTAGCGGGAGTACTCGAGCAGTACTTC
V gene: TRBV3-1; clone size: few; D gene: -; J gene: TRBJ1-6; CDR3 protein: CASSQTASPLHF; CDR3 DNA: TGTGCCAGCAGCCAGACGGCTTCACCCCTCCACTTT
V gene: TRBV12-3/TRBV12-4; clone size: -; D gene: -; J gene: TRBJ1-6; CDR3 protein: CASSLRGPLHF; CDR3 DNA: TGTGCCAGCAGTTTACGGGGACCCCTCCACTTT
V gene: TRBV4-1; clone size: -; D gene: TRBD1; J gene: TRBJ2-7; CDR3 protein: CASSRGQALSSYEQYF; CDR3 DNA: TGCGCCAGCAGCCGCGGACAGGCTCTGAGCTCCTACGAGCAGTACTTC
V gene: TRBV18; clone size: few; D gene: -; J gene: TRBJ1-4; CDR3 protein: CASSPSRTVEKLFF; CDR3 DNA: TGTGCCAGCTCACCGTCTAGGACGGTTGAAAAACTGTTTTTT
V gene: TRBV4-2; clone size: few; D gene: -; J gene: TRBJ2-1; CDR3 protein: CASSRKGAPGATDEQFF; CDR3 DNA: TGTGCCAGCAGCCGAAAAGGGGCCCCCGGGGCGACTGATGAGCAGTTCTTC
V gene: TRBV10-3; clone size: -; D gene: TRBD1; J gene: TRBJ1-5; CDR3 protein: CATKGQAHQPQHF; CDR3 DNA: TGTGCCACCAAGGGACAGGCACATCAGCCCCAGCATTTT
V gene: TRBV6-1; clone size: few; D gene: -; J gene: TRBJ2-2; CDR3 protein: CASCQHNMNTGELFF; CDR3 DNA: TGTGCCAGCTGCCAACACAACATGAACACCGGGGAGCTGTTTTTT
V gene: TRBV7-9; clone size: -; D gene: -; J gene: TRBJ2-3; CDR3 protein: CASSELDTQYF; CDR3 DNA: TGTGCCAGCAGCGAGTTGGATACGCAGTATTTT
V gene: TRBV9; clone size: -; D gene: TRBD1; J gene: TRBJ1-2; CDR3 protein: CASSPRGQVYGYTF; CDR3 DNA: TGTGCCAGCAGCCCCCGTGGACAGGTTTATGGATACACCTTC
V gene: TRBV5-4; clone size: few; D gene: -; J gene: TRBJ1-4; CDR3 protein: CASIRLTTSTEINEKLFF; CDR3 DNA: TGTGCCAGCATTCGCCTTACCACCTCGACAGAGATTAATGAAAAACTGTTTTTT
V gene: TRBV10-3; clone size: few; D gene: -; J gene: TRBJ2-7; CDR3 protein: CAISEPRVPYEQYF; CDR3 DNA: TGTGCCATCAGTGAGCCCAGGGTCCCCTACGAGCAGTACTTC
V gene: TRBV5-1; clone size: few; D gene: -; J gene: TRBJ2-3; CDR3 protein: CASSLGQGSADTQYF; CDR3 DNA: TGCGCCAGCAGCTTGGGGCAGGGGAGCGCAGATACGCAGTATTTT
V gene: TRBV16; clone size: few; D gene: -; J gene: TRBJ1-2; CDR3 protein: CASSQEAYGYTF; CDR3 DNA: TGTGCCAGCAGCCAAGAAGCCTATGGCTACACCTTC
V gene: TRBV7-2; clone size: few; D gene: TRBD2; J gene: TRBJ2-7; CDR3 protein: CASSLVAGGPEQYF; CDR3 DNA: TGTGCCAGCAGCTTAGTAGCGGGAGGGCCCGAGCAGTACTTC
V gene: TRBV2; clone size: few; D gene: -; J gene: TRBJ1-2; CDR3 protein: CASSPQGLNYGYTF; CDR3 DNA: TGTGCCAGCAGTCCGCAGGGTCTTAACTATGGCTACACCTTC
V gene: TRBV28; clone size: few; D gene: TRBD2; J gene: TRBJ2-5; CDR3 protein: CASSLGGIIERERPQETQYF; CDR3 DNA: TGTGCCAGCAGTTTAGGGGGAATCATCGAGCGGGAGAGGCCCCAAGAGACCCAGTACTTC
V gene: TRBV14; clone size: many; D gene: TRBD2; J gene: TRBJ2-3; CDR3 protein: CASSTLLAGGLADTQYF; CDR3 DNA: TGTGCCAGCAGCACTCTACTAGCGGGGGGGCTGGCAGATACGCAGTATTTT